Included here is one TCR beta chain sequence, with context. The clone's antigen remains unknown. Per-base quality was not reported, and no clone a single base away is much larger than it. Sequences LNHDA (CDR1) and SQIVND (CDR2) are obtained from the germline V gene (reference sequence). Counted from cysteine to phenylalanine, this CDR3 has 18 amino acids. Just CDR3 DNA is preserved here, 54 bases in frame from base 1. V is cut by 0 bases and J by 6 bases, and the space between the germline ends is 22 bases. Selected pancreatic ductal adenocarcinoma patients had undergone surgery without neoadjuvant therapy. Peripheral blood was collected in heparin tubes, and PBMCs were isolated by histopaque density gradient and cryopreserved in roughly 9.5% DMSO. Using the DNeasy Blood and Tissue Kit along with Proteinase K and RNase treatment, genomic DNA was extracted from more than 5 PBMC specimens and 9 or 10 flash-frozen tumor specimens.

These data belong to a study of T cells in pancreatic ductal adenocarcinoma (dated by TCRdb to about 2017). As for the study more broadly: Surgically resected pancreatic ductal adenocarcinoma specimens were analyzed for the quantity, spatial distribution, and characteristics of both suppressive cells and tumor-infiltrating CD8+ T cells, an effort aimed at clarifying the adaptive T-cell response occurring naturally.

The research as a whole found: Comparisons of clonality between tumor and blood may be biased toward lower diversity because tumors are enriched in CD45RO+ effector T cells rather than naive T cells. T-cell clonality showed no significant difference between tumor and blood, with a mean clonality of approximately 0.12 in tumors and approximately 0.067 in blood. Since most people with pancreatic cancer show up with disease that cannot be operated on, the resected cohort was biased toward the minority who had early-stage disease. Blood samples had more total productive templates and 7 to 9-fold more unique clonotypes than tumor samples.

The immunoSEQ hsTCRB kit was used to amplify TCR beta CDR3 regions from genomic DNA. An Illumina HiSeq system was used to carry out high-throughput TRB CDR3 sequencing. Concerning the study's data processing: The immunoSEQ software was used to analyze sequencing reads, and nonproductive sequences containing premature stops or frame-shifts were excluded. Repertoire clonality was computed as one minus Shannon entropy normalized by log2 of the number of unique productive sequences. In its TCRdb copy, this immuneACCESS table keeps in-frame sequences only and misses some clones. Where compared with another copy, unresolved V genes explain less than half of these, and the others have no known cause. V and J calls and clone size are as listed in that table; D and trimming were resolved from the DNA. Recorded for this sample are 85,000 to 120,000 clones; about 96% of them occurred a single time. The top ten clonotypes cover around 2.9% of the sample.

The source material was PBMCs. The clonotype comes from a human donor with pancreatic ductal adenocarcinoma. The chain was built from TRBV19 and TRBJ2-3; a weak D assignment points to TRBD2 (5 bases agree). The CDR3: CASSIDPPTGNALDTQYF. The nucleotide sequence is TGTGCCAGTAGTATAGACCCCCCGACCGGGAATGCCCTGGATACGCAGTATTTT.